What follows is one T cell receptor (beta chain) and its context. This table comes from immunoSEQ multiplex PCR, and its TCRdb copy is limited to in-frame clones, with some not included. The sample lists 490,000 or so clones, around 85% seen once, with around 7.9% in the top ten. The source of the sample is a study of blood T cell repertoires in COVID-19. Germline-derived CDR1 and CDR2 are SGHNT and YYREEE (reference sequence). The CDR3 has 14 residues. With 5 bases removed from V and 1 base from J, the gap between germline ends came to 12 bases. This clonotype originated in a woman aged 60 to 75 who had recovered from COVID-19. The specimen was PBMCs or T cells enriched from blood (not recorded which). J is TRBJ1-2 and V is TRBV5-4; D remains unclear. The CDR3 loop is CASRRGVGNYGYTF. CDR3 DNA: TGTGCCAGCAGACGGGGAGTCGGTAACTATGGCTACACCTTC.